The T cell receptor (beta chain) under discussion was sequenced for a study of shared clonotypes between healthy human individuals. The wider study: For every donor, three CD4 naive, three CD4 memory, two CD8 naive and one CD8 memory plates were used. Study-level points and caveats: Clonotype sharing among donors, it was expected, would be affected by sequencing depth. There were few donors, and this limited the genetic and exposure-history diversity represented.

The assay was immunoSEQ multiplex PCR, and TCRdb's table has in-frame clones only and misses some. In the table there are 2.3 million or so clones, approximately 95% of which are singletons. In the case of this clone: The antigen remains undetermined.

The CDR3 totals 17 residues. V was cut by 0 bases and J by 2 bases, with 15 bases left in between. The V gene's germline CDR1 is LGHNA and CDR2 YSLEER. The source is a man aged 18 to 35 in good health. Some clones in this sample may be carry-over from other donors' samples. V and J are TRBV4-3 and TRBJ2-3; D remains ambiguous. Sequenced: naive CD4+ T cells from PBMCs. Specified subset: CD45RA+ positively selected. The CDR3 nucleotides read TGCGCCAGCAGCCAAGATAGGATCAGCTTGATCACAGATACGCAGTATTTT. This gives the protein CASSQDRISLITDTQYF.